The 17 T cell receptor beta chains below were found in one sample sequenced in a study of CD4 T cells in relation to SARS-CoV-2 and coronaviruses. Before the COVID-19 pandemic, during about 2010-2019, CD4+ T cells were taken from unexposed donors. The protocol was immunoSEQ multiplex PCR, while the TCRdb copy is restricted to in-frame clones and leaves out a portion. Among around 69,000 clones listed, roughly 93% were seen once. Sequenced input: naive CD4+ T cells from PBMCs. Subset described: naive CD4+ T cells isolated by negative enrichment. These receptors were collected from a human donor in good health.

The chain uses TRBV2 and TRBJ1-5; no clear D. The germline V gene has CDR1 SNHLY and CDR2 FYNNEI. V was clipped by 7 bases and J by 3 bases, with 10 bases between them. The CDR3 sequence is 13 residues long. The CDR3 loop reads CASTGEFNQPQHF. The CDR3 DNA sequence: TGTGCCAGCACTGGGGAGTTCAATCAGCCCCAGCATTTT.

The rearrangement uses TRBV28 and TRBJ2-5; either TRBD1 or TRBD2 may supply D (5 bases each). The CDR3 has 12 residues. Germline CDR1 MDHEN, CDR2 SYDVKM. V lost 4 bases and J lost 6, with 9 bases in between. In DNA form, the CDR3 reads TGTGCCAGCAGTTACGGGACGAAGACCCAGTACTTC. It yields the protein CASSYGTKTQYF. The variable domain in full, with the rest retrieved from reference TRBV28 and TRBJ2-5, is DVKVTQSSRYLVKRTGEKVFLECVQDMDHENMFWYRQDPGLGLRLIYFSYDVKMKEKGDIPEGYSVSREKKERFSLILESASTNQTSMYLCASSYGTKTQYFGPGTRLLVL.

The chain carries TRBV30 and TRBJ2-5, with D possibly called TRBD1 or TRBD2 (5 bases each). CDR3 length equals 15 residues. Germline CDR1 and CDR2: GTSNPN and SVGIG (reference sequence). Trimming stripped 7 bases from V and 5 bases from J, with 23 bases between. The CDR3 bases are TGTGCCTACCACCGGGACCGTCATGTAGGGGAGACCCAGTACTTC. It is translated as CAYHRDRHVGETQYF. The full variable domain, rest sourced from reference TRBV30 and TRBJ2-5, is SQTIHQWPATLVQPVGSPLSLECTVEGTSNPNLYWYRQAAGRGLQLLFYSVGIGQISSEVPQNLSASRPQDRQFILSSKKLLLSDSGFYLCAYHRDRHVGETQYFGPGTRLLVL.

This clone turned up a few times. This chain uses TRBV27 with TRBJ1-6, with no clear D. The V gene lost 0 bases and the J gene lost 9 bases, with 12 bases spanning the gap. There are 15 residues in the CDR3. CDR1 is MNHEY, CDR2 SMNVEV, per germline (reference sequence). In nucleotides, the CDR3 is TGTGCCAGCAGTTTATCGGGTCCTGTCGGTTCACCCCTCCACTTT. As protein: CASSLSGPVGSPLHF.

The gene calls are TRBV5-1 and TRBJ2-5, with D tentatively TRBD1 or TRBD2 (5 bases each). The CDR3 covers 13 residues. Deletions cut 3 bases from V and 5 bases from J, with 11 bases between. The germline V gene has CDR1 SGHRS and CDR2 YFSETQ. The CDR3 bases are TGCGCCAGCAGCTGGACTGAGGGGGAGACCCAGTACTTC. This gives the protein CASSWTEGETQYF.

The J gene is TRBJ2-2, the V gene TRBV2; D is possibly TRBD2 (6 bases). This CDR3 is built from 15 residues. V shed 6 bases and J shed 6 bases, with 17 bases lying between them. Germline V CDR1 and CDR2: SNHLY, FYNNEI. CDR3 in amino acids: CASRQEGQSPGELFF. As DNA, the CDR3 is TGTGCCAGCAGACAGGAGGGCCAATCCCCCGGGGAGCTGTTTTTT.

CDR3 in DNA: TGTGCCTGGAGTGTATACAGGGCAGCCGGGGAGCTGTTTTTT. Amino acid sequence: CAWSVYRAAGELFF. The rearrangement joins TRBV30 to TRBJ2-2, with a possible D match to TRBD1 (6 bases). Trimming shortened V by 0 bases and J by 6 bases, and 11 bases separated the two germline ends. CDR3 length equals 14 residues. Germline V lookup: CDR1 GTSNPN, CDR2 SVGIG (reference sequence).

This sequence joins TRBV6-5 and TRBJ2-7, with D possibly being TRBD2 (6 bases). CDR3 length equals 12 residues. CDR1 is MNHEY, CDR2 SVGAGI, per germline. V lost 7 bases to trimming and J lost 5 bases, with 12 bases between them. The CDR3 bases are TGTGCCAGCACCAGTCGGGGGAACGAGCAGTACTTC. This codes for CASTSRGNEQYF.

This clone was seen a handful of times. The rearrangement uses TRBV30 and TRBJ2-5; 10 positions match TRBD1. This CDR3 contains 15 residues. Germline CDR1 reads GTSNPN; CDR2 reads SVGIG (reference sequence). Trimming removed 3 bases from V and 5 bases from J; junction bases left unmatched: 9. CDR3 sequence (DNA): TGTGCCTGGAGACTGTTGACAGGGGGCGCGGAGACCCAGTACTTC. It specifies CAWRLLTGGAETQYF.

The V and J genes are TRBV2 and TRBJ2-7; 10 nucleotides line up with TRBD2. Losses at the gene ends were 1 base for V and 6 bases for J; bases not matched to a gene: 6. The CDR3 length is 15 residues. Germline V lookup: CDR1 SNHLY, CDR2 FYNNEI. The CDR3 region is CASSEGLAGVGEQYF. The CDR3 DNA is TGTGCCAGCAGTGAAGGTCTAGCGGGAGTCGGCGAGCAGTACTTC.

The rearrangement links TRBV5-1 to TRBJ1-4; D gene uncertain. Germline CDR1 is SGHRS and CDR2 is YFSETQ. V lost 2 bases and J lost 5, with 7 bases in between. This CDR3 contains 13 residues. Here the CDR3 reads CASSFDVNEKLFF. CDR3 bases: TGCGCCAGCAGCTTTGATGTAAATGAAAAACTGTTTTTT. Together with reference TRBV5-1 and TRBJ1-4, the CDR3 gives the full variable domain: KAGVTQTPRYLIKTRGQQVTLSCSPISGHRSVSWYQQTPGQGLQFLFEYFSETQRNKGNFPGRFSGRQFSNSRSEMNVSTLELGDSALYLCASSFDVNEKLFFGSGTQLSVL.

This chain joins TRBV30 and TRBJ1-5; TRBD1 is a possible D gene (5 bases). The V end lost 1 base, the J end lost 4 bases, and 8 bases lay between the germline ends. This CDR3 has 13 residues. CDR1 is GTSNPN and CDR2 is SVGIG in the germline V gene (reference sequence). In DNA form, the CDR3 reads TGTGCCTGGAGTGGACAGAGTAATCAGCCCCAGCATTTT. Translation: CAWSGQSNQPQHF.

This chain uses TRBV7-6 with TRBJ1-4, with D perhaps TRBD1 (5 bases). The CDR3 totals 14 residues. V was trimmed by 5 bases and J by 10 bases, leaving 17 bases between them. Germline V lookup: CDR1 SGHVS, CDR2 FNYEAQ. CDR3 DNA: TGTGCCAGCAGCCCGCTGGGGGACCTTGGAAAACTGTTTTTT. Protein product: CASSPLGDLGKLFF.

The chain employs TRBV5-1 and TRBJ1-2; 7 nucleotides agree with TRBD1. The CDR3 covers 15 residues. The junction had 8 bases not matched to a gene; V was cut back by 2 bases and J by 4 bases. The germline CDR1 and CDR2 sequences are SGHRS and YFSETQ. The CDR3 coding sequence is TGCGCCAGCAGCTTCGCAGGGGGGGGGATCTATGGCTACACCTTC. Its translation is CASSFAGGGIYGYTF. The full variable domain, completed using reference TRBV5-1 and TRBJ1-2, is KAGVTQTPRYLIKTRGQQVTLSCSPISGHRSVSWYQQTPGQGLQFLFEYFSETQRNKGNFPGRFSGRQFSNSRSEMNVSTLELGDSALYLCASSFAGGGIYGYTFGSGTRLTVV.

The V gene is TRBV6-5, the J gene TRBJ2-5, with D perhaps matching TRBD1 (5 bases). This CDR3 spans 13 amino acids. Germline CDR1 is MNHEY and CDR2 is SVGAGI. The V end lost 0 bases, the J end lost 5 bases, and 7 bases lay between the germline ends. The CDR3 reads CASSYSWGETQYF. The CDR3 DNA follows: TGTGCCAGCAGTTACTCGTGGGGCGAGACCCAGTACTTC.

For the CDR3, the DNA is TGTGCCAGCAGTTACGGGCGCTCCCAGCCCCAGCATTTT. Translated, it gives CASSYGRSQPQHF. J is TRBJ1-5 and V is TRBV6-5; D call uncertain. CDR1 and CDR2 (germline): MNHEY, SVGAGI. The CDR3 covers 13 residues. The germline V and J ends were trimmed by 2 bases and 7 bases, with 9 bases remaining between them.

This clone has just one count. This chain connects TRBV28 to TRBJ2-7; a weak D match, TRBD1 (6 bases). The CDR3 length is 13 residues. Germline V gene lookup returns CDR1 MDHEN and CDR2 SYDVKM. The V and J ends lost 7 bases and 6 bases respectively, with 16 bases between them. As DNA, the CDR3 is TGTGCCAGCAACCCCGACAGGTTGGGCGAGCAGTACTTC. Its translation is CASNPDRLGEQYF.